These 21 T cell receptor beta chains share one sample of origin, sequenced in a study of T-cell reconstitution after alpha-beta-depleted transplantation in children (TCRdb year 2016). The sample's treatment or condition label is to be understood as: allogeneic hematopoietic cell transplantation with graft depleted of TCRalphabeta T cells and CD19 B cells. Preparation of the library involved PCR. Sequencer: Illumina HiSeq 2500. Molecular barcoding was employed in the preparation of TCR libraries, with unique molecular identifiers being used to normalize TCRbeta repertoire quantification. TCRdb redid the processing of the public reads, applying fastp at Q25 and MiXCR, and retained in-frame beta chains. Each CDR3 protein appears once, grouped with its most common genes and DNA. This sample is represented by 150,000 to 250,000 distinct CDR3 sequences; 6.3% of them were singletons. The ten largest clonotypes hold around 4.3% of the sample.

Sequenced material: PBMCs, taken before TCRalphabeta/CD19-depleted stem cell transplant. Every receptor here comes from a girl under three years old with combined immunodeficiency, due to receive a stem cell transplant.

In this sample, this clonotype turned up many times. The gene calls are TRBV28 and TRBJ2-7; 14 bases are a match to TRBD2. The germline V gene encodes CDR1 MDHEN and CDR2 SYDVKM. With V trimmed by 4 bases and J by 3 bases, 8 bases remained unmatched. The CDR3 consists of 17 residues. This CDR3 is CASSSTSGRAGGYEQYF. DNA for the CDR3: TGTGCCAGCAGTTCGACTAGCGGGAGGGCCGGCGGCTACGAGCAGTACTTC.

The chain links TRBV5-1 to TRBJ1-1, with D unresolved. V gave up 1 base and J gave up 4 bases, with 14 bases separating them. CDR3 length equals 15 residues. CDR1 and CDR2 from the germline V gene are SGHRS and YFSETQ. CDR3 residues: CASSLLQNLGTEAFF. CDR3 bases: TGCGCCAGCAGCTTGTTACAGAATTTGGGCACTGAAGCTTTCTTT.

The sample holds many counts of this clonotype. For the CDR3, the DNA is TGTGCCAGCAGCTTAGGCGCTAGGACAGAAGAGACCCAGTACTTC. It yields the protein CASSLGARTEETQYF. The chain joins TRBV7-9 to TRBJ2-5, with D perhaps matching TRBD1 (6 bases). The V end was cut by 1 base, the J end by 3 bases, with 12 bases between. The CDR3 is 15 residues long. Germline loops: CDR1 SEHNR, CDR2 FQNEAQ (reference sequence).

The chain couples TRBV15 to TRBJ1-2; TRBD1 is a possible D gene (5 bases). V lost 0 bases, J lost 0 bases, and 20 bases lay in between. Germline loops: CDR1 LNHNV, CDR2 YYDKDF (reference sequence). This CDR3 has 19 amino acids. The CDR3, as DNA: TGTGCCACCAGCAGAGAACACCGGGGCCAGGGATATTCTAACTATGGCTACACCTTC. Protein product: CATSREHRGQGYSNYGYTF.

The chain couples TRBV4-1 to TRBJ1-1; D ambiguous. The V and J ends lost 1 base and 4 bases respectively, with 10 bases between them. The CDR3 has 14 residues. Germline CDR1 MGHRA, CDR2 YSYEKL. CDR3 in amino acids: CASSQALSSTEAFF. The DNA of the CDR3 is TGCGCCAGCAGCCAAGCGTTGAGTAGCACTGAAGCTTTCTTT.

In its sample, this clonotype was seen many times. V usage is TRBV29-1 and J usage is TRBJ2-1; D is unresolved. Germline V gene data show CDR1 as SQVTM and CDR2 as ANQGSEA. The CDR3 is 12 residues long. V shed 6 bases and J shed 5 bases, with 11 bases lying between them. CDR3 sequence reads: CSVRDQNNEQFF. CDR3 DNA sequence: TGCAGCGTCAGAGACCAGAACAATGAGCAGTTCTTC.

This clonotype was detected many times. This rearrangement joins TRBV28 to TRBJ2-1; no definite D call. This CDR3 spans 15 amino acids. Germline loops: CDR1 MDHEN, CDR2 SYDVKM. Deletions cut 10 bases from V and 7 bases from J, with 23 bases between. The CDR3 DNA reads TGTGCCACTTCCCAGGACGGTTTGGCGGCGAATGAGCAGTTCTTC. It codes for CATSQDGLAANEQFF.

This clonotype was seen at least ten times. The rearrangement joins TRBV28 to TRBJ2-5; 15 bases match TRBD2. Germline V gives CDR1 MDHEN, CDR2 SYDVKM. The CDR3 has 18 residues. The J segment lost 2 bases and the V segment lost 2 bases, leaving 6 bases of the junction unmatched. In DNA form, the CDR3 reads TGTGCCAGCAGTTTACGGACTAGCGGGAGGGTCAGACAAGAGACCCAGTACTTC. This translates into CASSLRTSGRVRQETQYF.

This clonotype was seen once. A much larger clone sits a single nucleotide away, making a read error possible. The chain links TRBV7-8 to TRBJ2-3, with D possibly being TRBD2 (5 bases). V lost 0 bases and J 2 bases, leaving 12 bases between the germline ends. CDR3 length: 16 amino acids. Germline-derived CDR1 and CDR2 are SGHVS and FQNEAQ. The CDR3 nucleotides read TGTGCCAGCAGCTTAGCGCCAGCGGACTTCACAGATACGCAGTATTTT. Translated: CASSLAPADFTDTQYF.

This clonotype has a handful of counts. The J gene is TRBJ1-2, the V gene TRBV29-1, with D unclear. Germline V gene data show CDR1 as SQVTM and CDR2 as ANQGSEA. CDR3 length: 13 amino acids. The V gene lost 5 bases and the J gene lost 3 bases, with 13 bases spanning the gap. The CDR3 sequence: CSVRSGLDYGYTF. In DNA, the CDR3 is TGCAGCGTTCGGAGCGGGCTGGACTATGGCTACACCTTC.

This clonotype showed up many times. V and J are TRBV3-1 and TRBJ1-5, with 8 bases that match TRBD1. V lost 5 bases and J lost 2; bases outside the gene matches: 5. The CDR3 is 15 residues long. The germline gives CDR1 LGHDT, CDR2 YNNKEL (reference sequence). The CDR3 nucleotides read TGTGCCAGCAGCTCCTCAGGGGGCGGCAATCAGCCCCAGCATTTT. The encoded protein is CASSSSGGGNQPQHF.

Ten or more counts support this clonotype. The V gene is TRBV12-3 or TRBV12-4, the J gene TRBJ2-5, with D unclear. The length of the CDR3 is 14 residues. Trimming removed 1 base at V and 2 bases at J, with 8 bases between. CDR3 protein: CASSLVTFQETQYF. The CDR3 bases are TGTGCCAGCAGTTTAGTGACCTTTCAAGAGACCCAGTACTTC.

This clonotype was observed many times. The chain has TRBV14 and TRBJ1-1; 7 nucleotides match TRBD1. The trim removed 4 bases at V and 7 bases at J, leaving 12 bases unmatched. Germline values: CDR1 SGHDN, CDR2 FVKESK. The CDR3 contains 15 residues. In DNA form, the CDR3 reads TGTGCCAGCAGCCCCATTGCCACAGGGGAGAATGAAGCTTTCTTT. Translating it yields CASSPIATGENEAFF.

This clonotype was observed a handful of times. This chain uses TRBV4-3 with TRBJ2-3; D is undetermined. CDR3 length: 14 amino acids. Trimming took off 1 base at V and 2 bases at J, with 7 bases between the two ends. Germline V lookup: CDR1 LGHNA, CDR2 YSLEER. The CDR3 DNA reads as TGCGCCAGCAGCCAAGCTTCCGTCACAGATACGCAGTATTTT. Its protein product is CASSQASVTDTQYF.

This clonotype has more than one count but fewer than ten. The CDR3 here is CASSVGERSGGFQETQYF. The CDR3 DNA reads TGTGCCAGCAGCGTAGGAGAGCGCAGCGGGGGCTTCCAAGAGACCCAGTACTTC. This rearrangement joins TRBV9 to TRBJ2-5, with 8 bases that match TRBD2. J gave up 1 base and V 0 bases, and 11 bases lay outside the gene matches. Germline V gene lookup returns CDR1 SGDLS and CDR2 YYNGEE. The CDR3 is made up of 18 amino acids. Together with reference TRBV9 and TRBJ2-5, the CDR3 gives the full variable domain: DSGVTQTPKHLITATGQRVTLRCSPRSGDLSVYWYQQSLDQGLQFLIQYYNGEERAKGNILERFSAQQFPDLHSELNLSSLELGDSALYFCASSVGERSGGFQETQYFGPGTRLLVL.

The chain combines TRBV7-2 with TRBJ2-5; D might be TRBD2 (5 bases). V was trimmed by 4 bases and J by 5 bases, leaving 17 bases between them. This CDR3 has 15 amino acids. CDR1 and CDR2 (germline): SGHTA, FQGNSA. The CDR3 DNA reads as TGTGCCAGCAGCTCCTACGACGCGGGTCGGGAGACCCAGTACTTC. Translating gives CASSSYDAGRETQYF.

This clonotype has at least ten counts. The rearrangement uses TRBV28 and TRBJ2-7; TRBD2 matches at 9 bases. The germline V gene has CDR1 MDHEN and CDR2 SYDVKM. There are 14 residues in the CDR3. The junction had 4 bases not matched to a gene; V was cut back by 2 bases and J by 5 bases. The CDR3 region is CASSLPSGNNEQYF. For the CDR3, the DNA is TGTGCCAGCAGTTTACCTAGCGGGAATAACGAGCAGTACTTC.

This clonotype has more than one count but fewer than ten. The chain joins TRBV7-9 to TRBJ2-3; D is unresolved. Germline V gene data show CDR1 as SEHNR and CDR2 as FQNEAQ (reference sequence). The CDR3 length is 15 residues. V shed 3 bases and J shed 0 bases, with 10 bases lying between them. The DNA of the CDR3 is TGTGCCAGCAGCTTTCCTACGCCTAGCACAGATACGCAGTATTTT. Residues: CASSFPTPSTDTQYF.

This clonotype has at least ten counts. The genes are TRBV29-1 and TRBJ2-2; 9 bases fit TRBD1. The V gene's germline CDR1 is SQVTM and CDR2 ANQGSEA. There are 14 residues in the CDR3. V lost 4 bases, J lost 4 bases, and 4 bases stayed unmatched. CDR3 nucleotides: TGCAGCGTTGTAACAGGGGGCGGCACCGGGGAGCTGTTTTTT. Translating gives CSVVTGGGTGELFF.

This clonotype was seen many times. V usage is TRBV5-1 and J usage is TRBJ1-1; TRBD1 is a possible D gene (6 bases). V lost 4 bases and J 7 bases, leaving 20 bases between the germline ends. From germline, CDR1 is SGHRS and CDR2 YFSETQ. The CDR3 is 15 amino acids. The CDR3 sequence: CASSPTLTGTLEAFF. DNA for the CDR3: TGCGCCAGCAGCCCTACTTTAACCGGGACACTTGAAGCTTTCTTT.

There are many counts of this clonotype. V usage is TRBV28 and J usage is TRBJ2-7; TRBD2 agrees at 10 bases. J was trimmed by 3 bases and V by 4 bases; bases with no gene match: 6. The CDR3 totals 15 residues. Germline V lookup: CDR1 MDHEN, CDR2 SYDVKM. CDR3 nucleotides: TGTGCCAGCAGTTACAGGACTAGCGGAGGCTACGAGCAGTACTTC. Its protein product is CASSYRTSGGYEQYF. Supplemented by reference TRBV28 and TRBJ2-7, the full variable domain reads DVKVTQSSRYLVKRTGEKVFLECVQDMDHENMFWYRQDPGLGLRLIYFSYDVKMKEKGDIPEGYSVSREKKERFSLILESASTNQTSMYLCASSYRTSGGYEQYFGPGTRLTVT.